These T cell receptor beta chains were read from a single sample in a study of T cell responses to AZD1222 COVID-19 vaccine. Data came from immunoSEQ multiplex PCR; TCRdb stores just in-frame clones and leaves some out. The repertoire includes roughly 180,000 clones, 75% to 90% of them detected once, and approximately 7.2% sits in the top ten. Specimen: peripheral blood, collected on day 0 of AZD1222 vaccination. These receptor sequences come from an adult in good health. Each CDR3 is given with its conserved first and last residue. D genes are given only for firm matches.

-	TRBV11-2	TRBJ1-1	CASSDFRVSMNTEAFF
TRBD1	TRBV30	TRBJ1-1	CAWTRQGGYTEAFF
TRBD2	TRBV27	TRBJ2-5	CASSSIAGGDKETQYF
-	TRBV6-5	TRBJ1-3	CASTSSGNTIYF
-	TRBV20-1	TRBJ1-4	CSASKKTTNEKLFF
-	TRBV7-6	TRBJ1-1	CASSLGSQGSSEAFF
TRBD2	TRBV3-1/TRBV3-2	TRBJ2-4	CASSPARAGGPNIQYF
TRBD1	TRBV4-1	TRBJ1-6	CASSQVRTGGSPLHF
-	TRBV12-2	TRBJ1-3	CASPLPGRFWPFSGNTIYF
TRBD2	TRBV2	TRBJ2-5	CASSDPTSSYQETQYF
-	TRBV7-3	TRBJ2-5	CASSLTGAEETQYF
-	TRBV5-1	TRBJ2-1	CASSPGRPNEQFF
-	TRBV6-6	TRBJ1-5	CASSTQTQGNQPQHF
-	TRBV7-9	TRBJ2-7	CASSSSTGISYEQYF
TRBD1	TRBV6-5	TRBJ2-3	CASSYWDRGVTDTQYF
TRBD1	TRBV5-4	TRBJ1-4	CASSGQGLPNEKLFF
TRBD1	TRBV10-3	TRBJ2-3	CAISEGTARSSTDTQYF
-	TRBV2	TRBJ2-3	CASSEAHPDSGSTDTQYF
-	TRBV7-2	TRBJ1-5	CASSLRLDNQPQHF
TRBD2	TRBV6-5	TRBJ2-3	CASSYSTSGGANTQYF
-	TRBV6-2/TRBV6-3	TRBJ2-7	CASSYPGIYYEQYF
-	TRBV7-9	TRBJ1-6	CASSLTPGSPLHF
-	TRBV28	TRBJ2-7	CASREGSSSYRSYEQYF
TRBD2	TRBV5-1	TRBJ2-1	CASSSASGGAYNEQFF
TRBD2	TRBV10-2	TRBJ2-1	CATTGTSNNEQFF
-	TRBV19	TRBJ2-2	CASTNKNTGELFF
-	TRBV9	TRBJ2-7	CASSVAAPPVEQYF
-	TRBV9	TRBJ1-3	CASSVETERNTIYF
-	TRBV5-1	TRBJ2-6	CASSSDPPSYSGANVLTF
TRBD1	TRBV6-5	TRBJ1-1	CASIQGARETEAFF
TRBD2	TRBV29-1	TRBJ2-2	CSVESFEASGGLHTGELFF
TRBD1	TRBV9	TRBJ1-2	CASRGSGTANYGYTF
-	TRBV2	TRBJ1-4	CASSEGWSGNEKLFF
TRBD1	TRBV28	TRBJ1-2	CASGIHRGNYGYTF
-	TRBV27	TRBJ2-5	CASSFQGGILETQYF
-	TRBV18	TRBJ1-2	CASSRTEDGYTF
TRBD2	TRBV19	TRBJ2-4	CASAVAGVWIIQYF
TRBD2	TRBV19	TRBJ2-5	CASSIASGGVSETQYF
-	TRBV11-2	TRBJ1-4	CASSENSATNEKLFF
-	TRBV4-1	TRBJ2-3	CASSQGLLGADTQYF
-	TRBV5-1	TRBJ2-3	CASSLGGALGDTQYF
-	TRBV7-9	TRBJ2-7	CASSRTVYSDTYEQYF
-	TRBV3-1/TRBV3-2	TRBJ1-1	CASSQVPGVTEAFF
-	TRBV21-1	TRBJ2-7	CASSRQTRTDEQYF
-	TRBV12-3/TRBV12-4	TRBJ2-7	CASSLARGEQYF
TRBD2	TRBV4-2	TRBJ2-5	CASSQGAGGKETQYF